The clone carrying this T cell receptor (beta chain) was seen only once. This sample was taken from a study of blood T cell repertoires in COVID-19. Across the whole study: Whether acute or convalescent, the COVID-19 samples came from the United States, Italy and Spain. T cells, B-cell-depleted T cells, or PBMCs supplied cDNA or gDNA.

The V gene lost 4 bases and the J gene lost 6 bases, with 6 bases spanning the gap. The CDR3 runs 11 residues. Sequencing was performed with immunoSEQ multiplex PCR; in TCRdb, only in-frame clones are kept and a portion is missing. Counted here are a few hundred thousand clones, 82% occurring once; the ten biggest clones make up roughly 3.5%. Those enrolled, adults aged roughly 18 to 89 years, came from roughly 23 US areas. The source material was PBMCs or T cells enriched from blood (not recorded which). The sequence was collected from a woman in her sixties who had recovered from COVID-19. The chain is built from TRBV12-3 or TRBV12-4 and TRBJ1-2; D remains ambiguous. The CDR3 bases are TGTGCCAGCAGTTCGGGGAATGGCTACACCTTC. Its translation: CASSSGNGYTF.